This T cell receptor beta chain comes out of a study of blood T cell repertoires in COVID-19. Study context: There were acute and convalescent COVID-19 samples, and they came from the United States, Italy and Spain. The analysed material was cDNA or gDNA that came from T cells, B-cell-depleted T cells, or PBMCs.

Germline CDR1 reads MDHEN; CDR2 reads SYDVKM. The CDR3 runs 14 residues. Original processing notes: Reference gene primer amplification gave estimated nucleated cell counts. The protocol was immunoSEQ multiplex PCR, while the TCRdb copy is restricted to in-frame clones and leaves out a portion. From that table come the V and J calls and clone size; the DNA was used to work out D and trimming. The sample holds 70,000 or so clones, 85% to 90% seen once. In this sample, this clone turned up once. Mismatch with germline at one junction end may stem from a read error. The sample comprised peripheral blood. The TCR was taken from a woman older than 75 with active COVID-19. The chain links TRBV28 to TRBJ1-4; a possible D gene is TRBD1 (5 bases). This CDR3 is CASRFSRGGEKLFF. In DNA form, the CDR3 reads TGTGCCAGCCGTTTCTCGAGGGGAGGTGAAAAACTGTTTTTT.